This T cell receptor (beta chain) comes out of a study of blood T cells in healthy people across ages. Concerning this clonotype itself: Its target is not known.

The second PCR ran about 6 to 12 cycles with a sample-barcoded 5' primer and J-beta primers. Using its own MiXCR run on the 5' RACE reads, TCRdb lists one record per CDR3 protein. The repertoire has some 1,800,000 distinct CDR3 sequences, around 40% of them found once; the top ten carry roughly 23%. Notes on the study in general: The CMV status of each donor remained undetermined, and this could have confounded shifts in expanded clonotypes.

Drawn from each donor were 7.5 to 10 milliliters of peripheral blood. The V end lost 6 bases, the J end lost 2 bases, and 16 bases lay between the germline ends. The CDR3 extends over 15 amino acids. This sequence was found in a human donor in good health. The sequenced sample consisted of blood. The V and J genes are TRBV12-3 or TRBV12-4 and TRBJ1-1; maybe TRBD1 (5 bases). The CDR3 loop is CASSTTAGINTEAFF. For the CDR3, the DNA is TGTGCCAGCAGCACTACCGCAGGGATAAACACTGAAGCTTTCTTT.